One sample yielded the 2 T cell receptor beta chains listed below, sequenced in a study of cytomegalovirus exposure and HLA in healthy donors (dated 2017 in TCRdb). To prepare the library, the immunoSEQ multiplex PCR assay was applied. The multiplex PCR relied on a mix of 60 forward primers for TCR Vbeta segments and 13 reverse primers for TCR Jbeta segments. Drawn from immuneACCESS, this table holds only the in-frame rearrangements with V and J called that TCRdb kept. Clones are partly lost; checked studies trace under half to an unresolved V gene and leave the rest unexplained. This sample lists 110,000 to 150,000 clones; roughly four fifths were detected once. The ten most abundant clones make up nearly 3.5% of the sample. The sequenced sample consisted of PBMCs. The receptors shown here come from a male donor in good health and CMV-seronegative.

In DNA form, the CDR3 reads TGTGCCAGCAGCCCCTCGGGGGGGAACACTGAAGCTTTCTTT. It is translated as CASSPSGGNTEAFF. The rearrangement joins TRBV7-9 to TRBJ1-1; D is possibly TRBD1 (5 bases). The CDR3 contains 14 residues. Germline CDR1 reads SEHNR; CDR2 reads FQNEAQ (reference sequence). With 5 bases removed from V and 1 base from J, the gap between germline ends came to 11 bases.

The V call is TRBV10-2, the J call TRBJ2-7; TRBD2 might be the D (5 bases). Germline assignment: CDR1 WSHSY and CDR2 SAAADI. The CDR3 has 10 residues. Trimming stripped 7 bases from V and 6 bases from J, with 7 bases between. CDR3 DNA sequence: TGCGCCAGCATGGCGGGCGAGCAGTACTTC. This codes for CASMAGEQYF.